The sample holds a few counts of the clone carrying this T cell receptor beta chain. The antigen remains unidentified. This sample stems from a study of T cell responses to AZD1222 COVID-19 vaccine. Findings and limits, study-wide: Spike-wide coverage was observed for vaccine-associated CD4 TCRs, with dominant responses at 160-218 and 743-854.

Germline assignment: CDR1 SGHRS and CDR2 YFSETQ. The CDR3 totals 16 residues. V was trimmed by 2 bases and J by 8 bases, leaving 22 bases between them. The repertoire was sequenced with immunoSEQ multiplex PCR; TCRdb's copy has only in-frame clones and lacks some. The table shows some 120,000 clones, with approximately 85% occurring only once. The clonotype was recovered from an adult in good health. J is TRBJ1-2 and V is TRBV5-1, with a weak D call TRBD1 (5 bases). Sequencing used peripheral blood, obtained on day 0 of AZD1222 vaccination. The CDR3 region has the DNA TGCGCCAGCAGCTTAAACACCAGGGACGGACCCTCCGGCTACACCTTC. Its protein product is CASSLNTRDGPSGYTF.